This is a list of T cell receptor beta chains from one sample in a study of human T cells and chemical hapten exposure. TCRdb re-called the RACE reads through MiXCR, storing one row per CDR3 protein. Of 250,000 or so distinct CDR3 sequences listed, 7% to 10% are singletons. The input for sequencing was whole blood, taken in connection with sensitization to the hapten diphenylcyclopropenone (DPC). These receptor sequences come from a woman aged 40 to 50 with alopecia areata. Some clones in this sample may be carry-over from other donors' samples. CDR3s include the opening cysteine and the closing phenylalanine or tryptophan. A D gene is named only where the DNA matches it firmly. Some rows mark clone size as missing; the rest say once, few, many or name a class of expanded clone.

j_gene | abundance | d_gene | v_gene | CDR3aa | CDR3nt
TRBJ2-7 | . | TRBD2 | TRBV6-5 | CASRGAPSGMSYEQYF | TGTGCCAGCCGCGGCGCCCCTAGCGGGATGTCCTACGAGCAGTACTTC
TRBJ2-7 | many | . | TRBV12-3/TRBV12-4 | CASSRDRTYEQYF | TGTGCCAGCAGCCGTGACAGAACCTACGAGCAGTACTTC
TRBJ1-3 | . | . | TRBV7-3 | CASSLTFGNTIYF | TGTGCCAGCAGCTTAACGTTTGGAAACACCATATATTTT
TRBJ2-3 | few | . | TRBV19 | CASSRRAGDTQYF | TGTGCCAGTAGTAGGCGGGCCGGAGATACGCAGTATTTT
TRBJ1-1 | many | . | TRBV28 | CASSLLSSNTEAFF | TGTGCCAGCAGTTTGTTGAGCTCGAACACTGAAGCTTTCTTT
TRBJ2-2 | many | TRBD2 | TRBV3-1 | CASSPGELAGAGTGELFF | TGTGCCAGCAGCCCTGGGGAACTAGCGGGAGCGGGCACCGGGGAGCTGTTTTTT
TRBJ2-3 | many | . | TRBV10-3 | CAIGGGQDTQYF | TGTGCCATCGGGGGGGGCCAGGATACGCAGTATTTT
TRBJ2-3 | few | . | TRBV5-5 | CASSHRGGPDTQYF | TGTGCCAGCAGCCATCGAGGGGGACCAGATACGCAGTATTTT
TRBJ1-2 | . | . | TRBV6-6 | CASSYGGGYGYTF | TGTGCCAGCAGTTACGGGGGAGGCTATGGCTACACCTTC
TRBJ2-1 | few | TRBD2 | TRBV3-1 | CASSHSRTSGSDEQFF | TGTGCCAGCAGCCACTCCAGGACTAGCGGGAGCGATGAGCAGTTCTTC
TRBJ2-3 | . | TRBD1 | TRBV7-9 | CASSWFGQGGDTQYF | TGTGCCAGCAGCTGGTTCGGACAGGGTGGGGATACGCAGTATTTT
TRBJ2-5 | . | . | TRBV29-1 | CSVARRDPLQETQYF | TGCAGCGTTGCACGCAGGGATCCACTCCAAGAGACCCAGTACTTC
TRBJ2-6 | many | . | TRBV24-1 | CATSPKLEGANVLTF | TGTGCCACCAGTCCAAAATTGGAGGGGGCCAACGTCCTGACTTTC
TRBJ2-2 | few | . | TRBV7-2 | CASSFLGISTGELFF | TGTGCCAGCAGCTTTTTGGGGATATCCACCGGGGAGCTGTTTTTT
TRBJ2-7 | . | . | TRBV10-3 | CAIKRTGPSGEQYF | TGTGCCATCAAGCGAACAGGGCCCTCGGGCGAGCAGTACTTC
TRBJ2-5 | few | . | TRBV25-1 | CASSDLSPQETQYF | TGTGCCAGCAGTGATTTGAGCCCCCAAGAGACCCAGTACTTC
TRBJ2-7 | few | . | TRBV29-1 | CSVEAYSTYGGRRYEQYF | TGCAGCGTTGAAGCCTATAGTACGTATGGGGGGCGCCGCTACGAGCAGTACTTC
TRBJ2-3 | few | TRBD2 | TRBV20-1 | CSAGAGSTDTQYF | TGCAGTGCAGGAGCGGGGAGCACAGATACGCAGTATTTT
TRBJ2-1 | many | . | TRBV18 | CASSPPASHEQFF | TGTGCCAGCTCACCACCCGCGTCCCATGAGCAGTTCTTC
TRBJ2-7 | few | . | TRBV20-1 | CSARDLVGEQYF | TGCAGTGCTAGAGATTTGGTCGGCGAGCAGTACTTC
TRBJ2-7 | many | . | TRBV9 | CASSVGQLSSYEQYF | TGTGCCAGCAGCGTAGGACAGCTGAGCTCCTACGAGCAGTACTTC
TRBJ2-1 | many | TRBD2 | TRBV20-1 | CSARESSGRLRNEQFF | TGCAGTGCTAGAGAGTCTAGCGGGAGACTAAGGAATGAGCAGTTCTTC
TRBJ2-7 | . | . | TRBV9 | CASSVGGGFSYEQYF | TGTGCCAGCAGCGTAGGGGGCGGGTTCTCCTACGAGCAGTACTTC
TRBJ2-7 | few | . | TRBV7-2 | CASSLGGGAYEQYF | TGTGCCAGCAGCTTAGGTGGCGGTGCCTACGAGCAGTACTTC
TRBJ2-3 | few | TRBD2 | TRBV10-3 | CAIRNSGRPSSTDTQYF | TGTGCCATCAGGAATAGCGGGAGGCCCTCTAGCACAGATACGCAGTATTTT
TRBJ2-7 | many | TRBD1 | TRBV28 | CASSGTASSSSYEQYF | TGTGCCAGCAGCGGGACAGCCTCATCTAGCTCCTACGAGCAGTACTTC
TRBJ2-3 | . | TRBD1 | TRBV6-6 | CASYIRGQNTDTQYF | TGTGCCAGCTACATAAGGGGACAGAACACAGATACGCAGTATTTT
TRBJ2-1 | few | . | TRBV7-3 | CASSPPFRNEQFF | TGTGCCAGCAGCCCCCCGTTTCGCAATGAGCAGTTCTTC
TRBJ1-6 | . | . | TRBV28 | CASTTYQIQGRGSPLHF | TGTGCCAGCACCACTTACCAGATACAGGGAAGGGGATCACCCCTCCACTTT
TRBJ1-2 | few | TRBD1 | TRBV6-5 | CASRQQGANGYTF | TGTGCCAGCAGGCAACAGGGGGCAAATGGCTACACCTTC
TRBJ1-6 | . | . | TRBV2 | CASSGPDPPLHF | TGTGCCAGCAGCGGACCCGATCCACCCCTCCACTTT
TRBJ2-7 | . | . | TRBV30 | CAWSELATEGEQYF | TGTGCCTGGAGTGAGTTAGCGACCGAAGGGGAGCAGTACTTC
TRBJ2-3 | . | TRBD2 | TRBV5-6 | CASTPPGLASDTQYF | TGTGCCAGCACACCACCGGGACTAGCATCGGATACGCAGTATTTT
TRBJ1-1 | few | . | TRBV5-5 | CASSTVRNTEAFF | TGTGCCAGCAGCACGGTCAGGAACACTGAAGCTTTCTTT
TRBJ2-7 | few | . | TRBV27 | CASKGLQPYEQYF | TGTGCCAGCAAGGGACTCCAACCCTACGAGCAGTACTTC
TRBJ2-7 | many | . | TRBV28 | CASSFGNPYEQYF | TGTGCCAGCAGTTTTGGAAATCCCTACGAGCAGTACTTC
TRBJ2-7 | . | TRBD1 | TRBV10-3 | CAISEGQGSYEQYF | TGTGCCATCAGTGAGGGACAGGGAAGCTACGAGCAGTACTTC
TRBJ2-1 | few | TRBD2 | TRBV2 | CASSTTSRHNEQFF | TGTGCCAGCAGTACGACTAGCCGCCACAATGAGCAGTTCTTC
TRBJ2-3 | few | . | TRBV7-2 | CASSLALPQDTQYF | TGTGCCAGCAGCTTAGCCCTTCCCCAAGATACGCAGTATTTT
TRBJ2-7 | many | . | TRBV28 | CASLRKDPPSYEQYF | TGTGCCAGCCTGAGAAAAGACCCACCATCCTACGAGCAGTACTTC
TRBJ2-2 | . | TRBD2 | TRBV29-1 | CSACEREGLGLFF | TGCAGCGCGTGCGAGCGGGAGGGGTTGGGGCTGTTTTTT
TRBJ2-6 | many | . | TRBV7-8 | CASSPRSSPGSGANVLTF | TGTGCCAGCAGCCCCCGGTCGTCCCCGGGCTCTGGGGCCAACGTCCTGACTTTC
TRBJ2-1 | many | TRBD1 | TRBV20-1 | CSAKGKWTGGINEQFF | TGCAGTGCTAAAGGGAAGTGGACAGGGGGCATCAATGAGCAGTTCTTC
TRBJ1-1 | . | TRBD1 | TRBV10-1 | CASGWTGNGTEAFF | TGCGCCAGCGGATGGACAGGGAACGGCACTGAAGCTTTCTTT